One sample yielded the 6 T cell receptor beta chains listed below, sequenced in a study of tumor and adjacent non-tumor tissue in lung cancer. A modified ARM-PCR protocol with three rounds of nested PCR amplified TCRbeta. TCRdb re-analysed the multiplex PCR reads in MiXCR, keeping a single row per CDR3 protein. The sample consists of approximately 100,000 distinct CDR3 sequences, around 80% of them appearing once. The template was RNA from unsorted bulk tissue. The sequencing sample was made of lung tumor tissue. The receptors originated from a woman aged 60-70 years with non-small cell lung cancer.

This clonotype appeared a few times. At one of its ends the junction is not consistent with the germline gene, which may arise from a read error. The chain has TRBV11-1 and TRBJ1-1, with D maybe TRBD1 (5 bases). This CDR3 has 14 residues. From germline, CDR1 is SGHAT and CDR2 FQDESV (reference sequence). CDR3 sequence reads: CASSLGRGNTEALF. The CDR3 DNA reads as TGTGCCAGCAGCTTAGGACGGGGGAACACTGAAGCCTTATTT.

As for this clonotype: Mismatch with germline at one junction end may stem from a read error. The chain employs TRBV12-3 or TRBV12-4 and TRBJ1-4; D remains ambiguous. The CDR3 consists of 12 residues. The CDR3 loop is CVSRRIVEKLFF. The DNA of the CDR3 is TGTGTCAGCAGACGGATAGTCGAAAAACTGTTTTTT.

Points on this clonotype: Relative to the germline gene, one junction end is altered; a read error may explain this. This chain connects TRBV11-3 to TRBJ2-3; weak D call: TRBD2 (6 bases). CDR1 is SGHNT, CDR2 YENEEA, per germline. The CDR3 loop spans 15 amino acids. Written as DNA, the CDR3 is TGTAGCAGCAGCCCCGCCGGGCAGGGAGGTCATACGCAGTTTTTT. Its protein product is CSSSPAGQGGHTQFF. The full variable domain, rest sourced from reference TRBV11-3 and TRBJ2-3, is EAGVVQSPRYKIIEKKQPVAFWCNPISGHNTLYWYLQNLGQGPELLIRYENEEAVDDSQLPKDRFSAERLKGVDSTLKIQPAELGDSAVYLCSSSPAGQGGHTQFFGPGTRLTVL.

Concerning this clonotype: This could be a read error, since a much larger clone is one nucleotide away. The rearrangement joins TRBV20-1 to TRBJ1-1; TRBD1 is a possible D gene (5 bases). V was trimmed by 2 bases and J by 6 bases, leaving 10 bases between them. This CDR3 is built from 12 residues. Germline V gene sequence: CDR1 DFQATT, CDR2 SNEGSKA (reference sequence). CDR3 nucleotides: TGCAGTGCTAGAAGAGGGGACGCTGAAGCTTTCTTT. Encoded protein: CSARRGDAEAFF.

Notes on this clonotype: One junction end disagrees with the germline gene, perhaps due to a read error. This chain uses TRBV6-1 with TRBJ1-4; no clear D. This CDR3 has 14 amino acids. The germline V gene has CDR1 MNHNS and CDR2 SASEGT. CDR3 bases: TGTGCTAGCAATGAGTTAATTTCAGGTGAAAAACTGTTTTTT. Translating it yields CASNELISGEKLFF.

As regards this clonotype: This may come from a read error, since a much larger clone is one base off. V and J are TRBV5-1 and TRBJ2-1; unclear D gene. This CDR3 has 14 amino acids. CDR1 is SGHRS and CDR2 is YFSETQ in the germline V gene. Written as DNA, the CDR3 is TGCGTCAGCAGTGATGGGATCTGGGGCAATGAGCAGTTCTTC. This sequence encodes CVSSDGIWGNEQFF.